The rows below give T cell receptor beta chains drawn from one sample of a study of cytomegalovirus exposure and HLA in healthy donors. Generated by immunoSEQ multiplex PCR, the TCRdb table keeps only in-frame clones and is missing some. The sample yields about 190,000 clones, almost 80% seen once. The sample consisted of PBMCs. These receptors were obtained from a woman younger than 30 in good health and CMV-seronegative. Each CDR3 is given with its conserved first and last residue. The D gene is left open where the match is weak. Clone size is given for some rows only: seen once, a few or many times, or a class if the clone is expanded.

CDR3aa,CDR3nt,abundance,v_gene,j_gene,d_gene
CASSLNRGYQETQYF,TGTGCCAGCAGTTTAAACAGGGGGTACCAAGAGACCCAGTACTTC,NA,TRBV27,TRBJ2-5,TRBD1
CASGGEQYF,TGTGCCAGCGGAGGGGAGCAGTACTTC,NA,TRBV6-6,TRBJ2-7,NA
CATSRDRGITGELFF,TGTGCCACCAGCAGGGACAGGGGTATCACCGGGGAGCTGTTTTTT,once,TRBV15,TRBJ2-2,TRBD1
CASSRGQGDTGELFF,TGTGCCAGCAGCCGGGGACAGGGCGACACCGGGGAGCTGTTTTTT,NA,TRBV5-6,TRBJ2-2,TRBD1
CASSFSGGYGYTF,TGTGCCAGCAGTTTTTCAGGGGGCTATGGCTACACCTTC,NA,TRBV27,TRBJ1-2,TRBD1
CSVLEGGDEQFF,TGCAGCGTCCTCGAAGGGGGCGATGAGCAGTTCTTC,NA,TRBV29-1,TRBJ2-1,TRBD1
CASSQDRENTEAFF,TGTGCCAGCAGTCAGGACAGGGAGAACACTGAAGCTTTCTTT,few,TRBV25-1,TRBJ1-1,TRBD1
CSVELKAGGLQETQYF,TGCAGCGTTGAATTGAAAGCGGGAGGATTACAAGAGACCCAGTACTTC,NA,TRBV29-1,TRBJ2-5,TRBD2
CASSLGDRGTYSNQPQHF,TGTGCCAGCTCTCTAGGGGACAGGGGGACATATAGCAATCAGCCCCAGCATTTT,NA,TRBV7-9,TRBJ1-5,TRBD1
CASGRLAGPYNEQFF,TGTGCCAGCGGACGACTAGCGGGCCCATACAATGAGCAGTTCTTC,NA,TRBV6-6,TRBJ2-1,TRBD2
CASSLTGNVGYNEQFF,TGCGCCAGCAGCTTGACAGGGAACGTAGGATACAATGAGCAGTTCTTC,once,TRBV5-1,TRBJ2-1,NA
CASSQDNEQYF,TGTGCCAGCAGCCAAGACAACGAGCAGTACTTC,NA,TRBV4-2,TRBJ2-7,NA
CASSPGGELYGYTF,TGTGCCAGCAGCCCAGGCGGGGAGTTATATGGCTACACCTTC,NA,TRBV28,TRBJ1-2,NA
CASSDHGRGGAWNEKLFF,TGTGCCAGCAGTGACCACGGGCGGGGGGGAGCTTGGAATGAAAAACTGTTTTTT,NA,TRBV25-1,TRBJ1-4,NA
CASSQLTGAIEKLFF,TGTGCCAGCAGCCAGTTGACAGGGGCGATTGAAAAACTGTTTTTT,once,TRBV7-9,TRBJ1-4,TRBD1
CASSLTRGFYEQYF,TGCGCCAGCAGCCTAACTCGGGGTTTCTACGAGCAGTACTTC,NA,TRBV4-3,TRBJ2-7,NA
CATSIRTGGAETQYF,TGTGCCACCAGCATAAGGACAGGGGGCGCGGAGACCCAGTACTTC,NA,TRBV15,TRBJ2-5,TRBD1
CAGLSGLNEQFF,TGTGCCGGCTTATCGGGACTCAATGAGCAGTTCTTC,NA,TRBV7-9,TRBJ2-1,NA
CASRKQSNTEAFF,TGTGCCAGCAGAAAACAGTCAAACACTGAAGCTTTCTTT,few,TRBV28,TRBJ1-1,NA
CASSDSSGRGLTEAFF,TGTGCCAGCAGTGACTCCTCAGGGCGGGGGCTCACTGAAGCTTTCTTT,NA,TRBV6-4,TRBJ1-1,NA
CASSLQDRYNEQFF,TGCGCCAGCAGCTTACAGGACAGATACAATGAGCAGTTCTTC,NA,TRBV5-1,TRBJ2-1,NA
CASSVSQWETQYF,TGTGCCAGTAGTGTTTCCCAGTGGGAGACCCAGTACTTC,NA,TRBV19,TRBJ2-5,NA
CASSPLDTNTEAFF,TGTGCCAGCTCACCACTGGACACGAACACTGAAGCTTTCTTT,NA,TRBV18,TRBJ1-1,NA
CASRLPTQGNTEAFF,TGTGCCAGCAGACTCCCGACACAGGGGAACACTGAAGCTTTCTTT,NA,TRBV28,TRBJ1-1,NA
CASRSQTTNEKLFF,TGTGCCAGCAGATCACAAACAACTAATGAAAAACTGTTTTTT,NA,TRBV6-1,TRBJ1-4,NA
CAIRQQGAPYEQYF,TGTGCCATCAGGCAACAGGGGGCTCCCTACGAGCAGTACTTC,NA,TRBV10-3,TRBJ2-7,TRBD1
CASSEEGIYTEAFF,TGTGCCAGCAGTGAGGAGGGGATATACACTGAAGCTTTCTTT,NA,TRBV6-1,TRBJ1-1,NA